The 14 T cell receptor beta chains in this list originate from one sample, sequenced in a study of blood T cell repertoires in COVID-19. Libraries were prepared by immunoSEQ multiplex PCR; TCRdb keeps only in-frame clonotypes and omits some of them. The repertoire holds roughly 380,000 clones, around nine tenths seen once, with approximately 0.97% in the top ten. Sequenced: PBMCs or T cells enriched from blood (not recorded which). These TCRs come from a young woman who had been exposed to COVID-19.

The chain has TRBV5-8 and TRBJ2-7, with 7 positions matching TRBD2. This CDR3 is built from 16 residues. Trimming removed 4 bases from V and 0 bases from J; junction bases left unmatched: 10. Per germline, CDR1 SGHTS and CDR2 YDEGEE. CDR3 nucleotide sequence: TGTGCCAGCAGCCCCCCTGGGGGGGTCAGCTCCTACGAGCAGTACTTC. Translating it yields CASSPPGGVSSYEQYF.

The chain links TRBV19 to TRBJ1-2; no definite D call. This CDR3 contains 14 residues. In germline, CDR1 is LNHDA, CDR2 SQIVND (reference sequence). V gave up 5 bases and J gave up 2 bases, with 12 bases separating them. This chain's CDR3 is CASSSRQENYGYTF. As DNA, the CDR3 is TGTGCCAGTAGTTCCCGACAAGAAAACTATGGCTACACCTTC.

This chain links TRBV15 with TRBJ2-7, with 10 bases lining up with TRBD1. V lost 6 bases and J lost 6; bases outside the gene matches: 2. The CDR3 spans 12 residues. The germline gives CDR1 LNHNV, CDR2 YYDKDF (reference sequence). CDR3 region: CATRRDRGEQYF. The CDR3 coding sequence is TGTGCCACCAGAAGGGACAGGGGCGAGCAGTACTTC.

The chain is built from TRBV28 and TRBJ1-6, with D tentatively TRBD1 (6 bases). The CDR3 consists of 13 residues. Germline-derived CDR1 and CDR2 are MDHEN and SYDVKM. V lost 5 bases and J 10 bases, leaving 12 bases between the germline ends. The CDR3 sequence is CASSPNRASPLHF. The CDR3, as DNA: TGTGCCAGCAGTCCCAACAGGGCCTCACCCCTCCACTTT. Full variable domain (remainder filled in from reference TRBV28 and TRBJ1-6): DVKVTQSSRYLVKRTGEKVFLECVQDMDHENMFWYRQDPGLGLRLIYFSYDVKMKEKGDIPEGYSVSREKKERFSLILESASTNQTSMYLCASSPNRASPLHFGNGTRLTVT.

The rearrangement uses TRBV7-9 and TRBJ1-1, with no clear D. The CDR3 length is 12 residues. Germline CDR1 and CDR2: SEHNR and FQNEAQ (reference sequence). The V end lost 6 bases, the J end lost 4 bases, and 9 bases lay between the germline ends. The CDR3 is CASRHSGTEAFF. DNA for the CDR3: TGTGCCAGCAGACATTCGGGCACTGAAGCTTTCTTT.

The V call is TRBV9, the J call TRBJ2-1; the match to TRBD2 covers 12 bases. CDR1 SGDLS and CDR2 YYNGEE come from the germline V gene. CDR3 length: 16 amino acids. J lost 7 bases, V lost 0 bases, and 5 bases had no gene match. DNA of the CDR3: TGTGCCAGCAGCGTAGCTAGCGGGAGGGCCTCGAATGAGCAGTTCTTC. It encodes CASSVASGRASNEQFF.

V gene TRBV25-1 combines with J gene TRBJ2-5, with a weak D call TRBD2 (6 bases). Per the germline V gene, CDR1 is MGHDK and CDR2 is SYGVNS. Deletions cut 5 bases from V and 5 bases from J, with 12 bases between. This CDR3 is 13 amino acids long. The CDR3, as DNA: TGTGCCAGCAGTACTAGCAATCGGGAGACCCAGTACTTC. Protein: CASSTSNRETQYF. The whole variable domain, remainder taken from reference TRBV25-1 and TRBJ2-5, is EADIYQTPRYLVIGTGKKITLECSQTMGHDKMYWYQQDPGMELHLIHYSYGVNSTEKGDLSSESTVSRIRTEHFPLTLESARPSHTSQYLCASSTSNRETQYFGPGTRLLVL.

This chain links TRBV5-6 with TRBJ1-3; maybe TRBD1 (6 bases). With 0 bases removed from V and 4 bases from J, the gap between germline ends came to 14 bases. The CDR3 totals 16 residues. From germline, CDR1 is SGHDT and CDR2 YYEEEE. The CDR3 reads CASSLAGGRGGNTIYF. For the CDR3, the DNA is TGTGCCAGCAGCTTGGCCGGGGGGCGCGGGGGAAACACCATATATTTT.

The chain is built from TRBV4-1 and TRBJ2-5; tentatively, D is TRBD1 (5 bases). V lost 1 base to trimming and J lost 4 bases, with 13 bases between them. The germline gives CDR1 MGHRA, CDR2 YSYEKL. This CDR3 has 15 amino acids. CDR3 region: CASSQVDSQGETQYF. The CDR3 nucleotides are TGCGCCAGCAGCCAAGTAGACAGTCAAGGAGAGACCCAGTACTTC.

The chain links TRBV11-2 to TRBJ2-7; a possible D gene is TRBD2 (6 bases). Trimming pared 3 bases from V and 3 bases from J, leaving 9 bases between. This CDR3 spans 13 amino acids. Per the germline V gene, CDR1 is SGHAT and CDR2 is FQNNGV. CDR3 sequence (DNA): TGTGCCAGCAGCTTCGGCGGGAACTACGAGCAGTACTTC. Translation: CASSFGGNYEQYF.

This clone appeared a few times. The V and J genes are TRBV4-1 and TRBJ2-7, with a possible D match to TRBD2 (7 bases). In germline, CDR1 is MGHRA, CDR2 YSYEKL. The CDR3 totals 18 residues. Trimming took 0 bases from V and 3 from J, leaving 21 bases between them. In DNA form, the CDR3 reads TGCGCCAGCAGCCAAGATGTACAGGGAGGGTTTGAGATCTACGAGCAGTACTTC. Protein sequence: CASSQDVQGGFEIYEQYF.

The J gene is TRBJ2-1, the V gene TRBV9, with 7 bases identical to TRBD2. The CDR3 loop spans 17 amino acids. Germline CDR1 SGDLS, CDR2 YYNGEE. V gave up 0 bases and J gave up 5 bases; unmatched junction bases: 11. CDR3 region: CASSVVGGLNRNNEQFF. The CDR3 DNA sequence: TGTGCCAGCAGCGTAGTGGGAGGGCTAAATAGAAACAATGAGCAGTTCTTC. Full variable domain (outside the CDR3, taken from reference TRBV9 and TRBJ2-1): DSGVTQTPKHLITATGQRVTLRCSPRSGDLSVYWYQQSLDQGLQFLIQYYNGEERAKGNILERFSAQQFPDLHSELNLSSLELGDSALYFCASSVVGGLNRNNEQFFGPGTRLTVL.

This clone has only one observation. The chain is built from TRBV28 and TRBJ1-4; D is unresolved. CDR1 is MDHEN and CDR2 is SYDVKM in the germline V gene. V lost 2 bases and J 12 bases, leaving 13 bases between the germline ends. The length of the CDR3 is 13 residues. This CDR3 reads CASSLVGGSELFF. CDR3 DNA sequence: TGTGCCAGCAGTTTAGTCGGAGGTTCTGAACTGTTTTTT.

The V call is TRBV5-4, the J call TRBJ2-1; perhaps TRBD1 as D (5 bases). V lost 1 base, J lost 1 base, and 6 bases lay in between. Germline V gene data show CDR1 as SGHNT and CDR2 as YYREEE (reference sequence). This CDR3 contains 14 residues. The CDR3 DNA follows: TGTGCCAGCAGCTTGCCAGGGTCCTACAATGAGCAGTTCTTC. The encoded protein is CASSLPGSYNEQFF.